These T cell receptor beta chains were read from a single sample in a study of cytomegalovirus exposure and HLA in healthy donors. Measured with immunoSEQ multiplex PCR; TCRdb has only the in-frame clones, and not every one. The sample shows over 250,000 clones, under 80% of them seen only once. The specimen was PBMCs. These receptors all come from a female donor in good health and CMV-seronegative. Each CDR3 is given without its conserved first and last residue. Fields, in order: J gene, V gene, CDR3 protein.

TRBJ2-6	TRBV7-9	ASSSSGSGANVLT
TRBJ1-4	TRBV6-1	ASREQGANEKLF
TRBJ2-6	TRBV28	ASSLSPQGISGANVLT
TRBJ2-1	TRBV18	ASSPWEDNEQF
TRBJ2-7	TRBV2	ASSESSASGRNFWYEQY
TRBJ1-2	TRBV10-3	AISDNNNYGYT
TRBJ1-4	TRBV4-1	ASSQVSTWSNEKLF
TRBJ2-3	TRBV5-1	ASSLGSTGGGTDTQY
TRBJ2-5	TRBV6-1	ASSESGWAQETQY
TRBJ2-1	TRBV6-1	ASSEARGYNEQF
TRBJ2-5	TRBV9	ASSVGGESAETQY
TRBJ2-7	TRBV11-2	ASSPGTSGRFREQY
TRBJ2-2	TRBV27	ASSLERGGELF
TRBJ2-1	TRBV2	ASSEANGEQF
TRBJ2-3	TRBV11-3	ASRTGGTDTQY
TRBJ1-4	TRBV15	ATSVGGNEKLF
TRBJ1-3	TRBV15	ATSRDSTGLSGNTIY
TRBJ2-7	TRBV9	ASSSSAGRGYEQY
TRBJ2-7	TRBV30	AWSVDSYEQY
TRBJ2-6	TRBV29-1	SVGNPSGSGANVLT
TRBJ1-2	TRBV7-9	ASSFGQGGGYT
TRBJ2-1	TRBV7-7	ASSRTSGRADEQF
TRBJ2-7	TRBV27	ASSPGLAGEVRSEQY
TRBJ2-1	TRBV27	ASSLRGNEQF
TRBJ1-1	TRBV9	ASGPLRVVGDTEAF
TRBJ2-4	TRBV14	ASSQDSGLANIQY
TRBJ1-5	TRBV7-2	ASSLGTANQPQH
TRBJ2-7	TRBV6-6	VVGDSYEQY
TRBJ2-4	TRBV11-3	ASSWRGLEDIQY
NA	TRBV6-1	ATWDLIYEQY
TRBJ1-1	TRBV11-2	ASSLGATEAF
TRBJ2-7	TRBV7-9	ASSPSEALYEQY
TRBJ2-3	TRBV6-5	ASSGRAIDTQY
TRBJ2-7	TRBV11-3	ASSLSDTYEQY
TRBJ2-1	TRBV7-9	ASSLANNEQF
TRBJ2-1	TRBV4-1	ASSQWGLTSYNEQF
TRBJ1-2	TRBV7-9	ASSPPGQAGYGYT
TRBJ2-5	TRBV9	ASRSSTSVQETQY
TRBJ2-3	TRBV15	ATSSRTATDTQY
NA	TRBV19	ASSEPLGDSSYEQY
TRBJ2-6	TRBV7-2	ASSLDRAGANVLT
TRBJ1-5	TRBV28	ASSPDRINQPQH
TRBJ1-1	TRBV5-1	ASSLTGQENTEAF
TRBJ2-1	TRBV18	ASSGQRGSYNEQF
TRBJ2-3	TRBV28	ASSPWTGASTDTQY
TRBJ2-1	TRBV5-1	ASSWGRINEQF
TRBJ1-1	TRBV30	AWSRPTGFTEAF